The present entry profiles one TCR beta chain with its context. V was clipped by 1 base and J by 3 bases, with 6 bases between them. Germline V CDR1 and CDR2: SGHTA, FQGNSA. The CDR3 runs 13 residues. Clones were read by immunoSEQ multiplex PCR, and TCRdb kept only the in-frame ones, dropping some. This table holds some 120,000 clones, approximately 90% found once. This record comes from a study of control samples from healthy donors and cancer patients. The chain has TRBV7-2 and TRBJ1-2; no clear D. The material sequenced was blood. This receptor was identified in a man between 18 and 29 years old in good health. Written as DNA, the CDR3 is TGTGCCAGCAGCTTAGTACACGACTATGGCTACACCTTC. Amino acids: CASSLVHDYGYTF.